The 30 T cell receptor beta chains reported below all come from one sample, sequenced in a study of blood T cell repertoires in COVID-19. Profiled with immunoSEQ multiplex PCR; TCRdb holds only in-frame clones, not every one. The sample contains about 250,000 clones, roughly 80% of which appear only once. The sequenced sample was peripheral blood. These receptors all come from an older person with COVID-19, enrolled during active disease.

The CDR3 nucleotides are TGCGCCAGCAGCTCACAGGCGAACACCGGGGAGCTGTTTTTT. This sequence encodes CASSSQANTGELFF. This rearrangement joins TRBV5-1 to TRBJ2-2; possibly TRBD1 for D (5 bases). V was pared by 3 bases and J by 0 bases, with 6 bases between. The CDR3 is made up of 14 amino acids. CDR1 is SGHRS, CDR2 YFSETQ, per germline.

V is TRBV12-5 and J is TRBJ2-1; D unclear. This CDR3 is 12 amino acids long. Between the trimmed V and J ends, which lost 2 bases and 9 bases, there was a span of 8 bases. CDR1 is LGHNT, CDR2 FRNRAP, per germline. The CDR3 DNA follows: TGTGCTAGTGGTTTGAGTACGGTTGAGCAGTTCTTC. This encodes CASGLSTVEQFF.

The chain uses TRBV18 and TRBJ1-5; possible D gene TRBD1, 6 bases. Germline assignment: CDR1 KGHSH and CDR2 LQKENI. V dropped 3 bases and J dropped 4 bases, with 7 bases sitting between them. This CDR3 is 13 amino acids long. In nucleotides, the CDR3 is TGTGCCAGCTCACCGGGGACAAATCAGCCCCAGCATTTT. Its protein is CASSPGTNQPQHF.

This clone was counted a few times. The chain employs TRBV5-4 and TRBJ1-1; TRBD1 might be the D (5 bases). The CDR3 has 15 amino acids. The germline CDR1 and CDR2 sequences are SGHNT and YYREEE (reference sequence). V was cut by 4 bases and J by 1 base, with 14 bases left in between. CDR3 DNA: TGTGCCAGCAGCCGGGGAGGGGTGTCGAACACTGAAGCTTTCTTT. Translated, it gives CASSRGGVSNTEAFF.

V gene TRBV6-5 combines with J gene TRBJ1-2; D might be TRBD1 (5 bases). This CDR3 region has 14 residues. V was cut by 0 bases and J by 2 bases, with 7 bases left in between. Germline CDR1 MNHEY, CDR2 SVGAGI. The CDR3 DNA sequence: TGTGCCAGCAGTTACTCATCAGGGAACTATGGCTACACCTTC. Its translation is CASSYSSGNYGYTF.

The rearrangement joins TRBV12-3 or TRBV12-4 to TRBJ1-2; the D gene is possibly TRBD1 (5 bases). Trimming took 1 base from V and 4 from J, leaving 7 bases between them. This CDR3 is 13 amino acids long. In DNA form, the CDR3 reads TGTGCCAGCAGTTTAGGGACAAGCTATGGCTACACCTTC. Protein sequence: CASSLGTSYGYTF.

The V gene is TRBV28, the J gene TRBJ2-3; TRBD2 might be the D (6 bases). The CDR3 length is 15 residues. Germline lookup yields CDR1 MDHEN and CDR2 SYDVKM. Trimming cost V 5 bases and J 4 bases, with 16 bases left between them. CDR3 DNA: TGTGCCAGCAGTCCCGCGACTAGTTTGGCAGATACGCAGTATTTT. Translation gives CASSPATSLADTQYF.

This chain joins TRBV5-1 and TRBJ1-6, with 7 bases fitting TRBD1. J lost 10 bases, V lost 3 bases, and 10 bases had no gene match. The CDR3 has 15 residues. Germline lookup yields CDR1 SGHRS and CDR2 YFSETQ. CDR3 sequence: CASSSHIGTESPLHF. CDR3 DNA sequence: TGCGCCAGCAGCTCCCACATCGGGACAGAGTCACCCCTCCACTTT.

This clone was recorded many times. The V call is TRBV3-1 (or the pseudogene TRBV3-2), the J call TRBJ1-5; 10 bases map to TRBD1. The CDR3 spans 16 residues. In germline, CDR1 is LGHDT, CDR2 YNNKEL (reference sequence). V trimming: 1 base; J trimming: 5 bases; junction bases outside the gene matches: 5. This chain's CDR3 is CASSQATGGWDQPQHF. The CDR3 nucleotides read TGTGCCAGCAGCCAAGCGACAGGGGGCTGGGATCAGCCCCAGCATTTT.

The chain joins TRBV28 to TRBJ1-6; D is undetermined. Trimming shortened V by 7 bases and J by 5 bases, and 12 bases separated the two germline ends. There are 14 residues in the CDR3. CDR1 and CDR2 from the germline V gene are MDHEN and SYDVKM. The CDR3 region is CASILAGDNSPLHF. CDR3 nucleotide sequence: TGTGCCAGCATCCTGGCGGGTGATAATTCACCCCTCCACTTT.

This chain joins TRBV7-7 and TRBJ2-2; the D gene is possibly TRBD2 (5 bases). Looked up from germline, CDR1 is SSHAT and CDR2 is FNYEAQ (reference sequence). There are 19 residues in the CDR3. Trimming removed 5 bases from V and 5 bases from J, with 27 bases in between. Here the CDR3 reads CASSPTGVRGIGVTGELFF. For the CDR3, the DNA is TGTGCCAGCAGCCCTACCGGGGTTCGGGGTATCGGGGTGACCGGGGAGCTGTTTTTT. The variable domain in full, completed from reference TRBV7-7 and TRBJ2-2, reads GAGVSQSPRYKVTKRGQDVTLRCDPISSHATLYWYQQALGQGPEFLTYFNYEAQPDKSGLPSDRFSAERPEGSISTLTIQRTEQRDSAMYRCASSPTGVRGIGVTGELFFGEGSRLTVL.

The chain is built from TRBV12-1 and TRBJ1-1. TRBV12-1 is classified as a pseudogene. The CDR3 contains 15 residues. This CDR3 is CASSYSEGPNTEAFF. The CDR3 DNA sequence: TGTGCCAGCAGCTACTCGGAGGGCCCGAACACTGAAGCTTTCTTT.

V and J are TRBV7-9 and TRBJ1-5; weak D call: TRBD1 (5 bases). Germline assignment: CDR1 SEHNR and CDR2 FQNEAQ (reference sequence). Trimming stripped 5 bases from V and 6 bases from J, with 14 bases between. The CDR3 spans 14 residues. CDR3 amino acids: CASSRDYGGQPQHF. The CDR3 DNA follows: TGTGCCAGCAGCAGGGACTACGGGGGTCAGCCCCAGCATTTT.

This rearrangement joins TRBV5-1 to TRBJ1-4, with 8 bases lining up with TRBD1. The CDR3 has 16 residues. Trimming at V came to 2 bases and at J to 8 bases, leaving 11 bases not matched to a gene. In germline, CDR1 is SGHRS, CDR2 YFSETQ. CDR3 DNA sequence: TGCGCCAGCAGCTTACAATCCAGGGGGCGCCGGGAAAAACTGTTTTTT. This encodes CASSLQSRGRREKLFF.

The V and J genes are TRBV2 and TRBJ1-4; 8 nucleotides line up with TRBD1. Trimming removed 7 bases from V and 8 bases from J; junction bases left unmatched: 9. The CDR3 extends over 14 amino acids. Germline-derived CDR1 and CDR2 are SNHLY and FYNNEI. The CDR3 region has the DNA TGTGCCAGCACCGGGTCTCAGGGGGCGGAAAAACTGTTTTTT. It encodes CASTGSQGAEKLFF.

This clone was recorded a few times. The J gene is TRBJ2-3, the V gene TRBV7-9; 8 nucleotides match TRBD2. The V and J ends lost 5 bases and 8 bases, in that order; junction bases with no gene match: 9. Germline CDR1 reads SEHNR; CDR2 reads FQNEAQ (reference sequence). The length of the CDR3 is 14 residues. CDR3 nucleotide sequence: TGTGCCAGCAGCCCACGGGAGGGTTGGGCTACGCAGTATTTT. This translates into CASSPREGWATQYF.

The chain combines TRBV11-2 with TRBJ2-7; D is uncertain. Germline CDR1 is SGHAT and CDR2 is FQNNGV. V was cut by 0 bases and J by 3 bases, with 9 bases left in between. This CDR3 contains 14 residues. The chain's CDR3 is CASSLEAIHYEQYF. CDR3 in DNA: TGTGCCAGCAGCTTAGAAGCCATTCACTACGAGCAGTACTTC.

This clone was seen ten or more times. CDR3 in amino acids: CASSRQWWETQYF. In nucleotides, the CDR3 is TGTGCCAGCAGTAGACAGTGGTGGGAGACCCAGTACTTC. The V call is TRBV28, the J call TRBJ2-5; D possibly corresponds to TRBD1 (5 bases). The CDR3 runs 13 residues. CDR1 is MDHEN and CDR2 is SYDVKM in the germline V gene. Trimming removed 5 bases at V and 5 bases at J, with 12 bases between.

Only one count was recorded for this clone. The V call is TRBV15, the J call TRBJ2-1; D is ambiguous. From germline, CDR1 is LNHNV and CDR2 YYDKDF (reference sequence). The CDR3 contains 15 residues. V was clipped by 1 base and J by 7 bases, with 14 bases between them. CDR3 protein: CATSRAAQVQNEQFF. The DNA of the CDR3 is TGTGCCACCAGCAGAGCGGCGCAGGTCCAAAATGAGCAGTTCTTC.

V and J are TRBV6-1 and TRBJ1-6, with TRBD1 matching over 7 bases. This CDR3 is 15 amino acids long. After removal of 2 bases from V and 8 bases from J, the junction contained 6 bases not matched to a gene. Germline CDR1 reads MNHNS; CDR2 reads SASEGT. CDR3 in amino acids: CASSEIQGMYSPLHF. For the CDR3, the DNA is TGTGCCAGCAGTGAAATACAGGGGATGTATTCACCCCTCCACTTT.

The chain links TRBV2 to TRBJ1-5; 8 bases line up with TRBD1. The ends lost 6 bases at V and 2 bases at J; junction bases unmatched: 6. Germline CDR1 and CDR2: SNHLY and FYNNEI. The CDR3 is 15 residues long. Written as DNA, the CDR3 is TGTGCCAGCAGGACGGACAGGGCGGGCAATCAGCCCCAGCATTTT. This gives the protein CASRTDRAGNQPQHF.

The CDR3 DNA reads as TGTGCCAGCAGCCAAGAGGCTGGTTCGTTGTATGGCTACACCTTC. It is translated as CASSQEAGSLYGYTF. The chain is built from TRBV14 and TRBJ1-2, with D hard to call. The CDR3 length is 15 residues. V dropped 0 bases and J dropped 5 bases, with 13 bases sitting between them. CDR1 is SGHDN and CDR2 is FVKESK in the germline V gene.

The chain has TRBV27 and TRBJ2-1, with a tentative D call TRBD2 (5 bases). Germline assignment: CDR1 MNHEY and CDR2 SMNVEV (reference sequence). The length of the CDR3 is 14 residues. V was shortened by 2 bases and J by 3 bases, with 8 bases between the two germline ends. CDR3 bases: TGTGCCAGCAGTTTAGCGGGCCACTACAATGAGCAGTTCTTC. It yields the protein CASSLAGHYNEQFF.

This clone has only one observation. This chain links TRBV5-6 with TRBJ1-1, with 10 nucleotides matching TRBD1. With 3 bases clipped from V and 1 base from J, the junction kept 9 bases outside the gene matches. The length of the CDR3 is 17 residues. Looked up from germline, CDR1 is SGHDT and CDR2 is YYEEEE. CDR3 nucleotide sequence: TGTGCCAGCAGCTGGGGGACAGGGGCTCTCGCGAACACTGAAGCTTTCTTT. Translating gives CASSWGTGALANTEAFF.

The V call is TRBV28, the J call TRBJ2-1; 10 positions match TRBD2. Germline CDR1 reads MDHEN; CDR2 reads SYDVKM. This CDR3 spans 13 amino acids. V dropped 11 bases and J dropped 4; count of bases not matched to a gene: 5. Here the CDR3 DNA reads TGTGCCTCAGGTAGCGGGAGGTACAATGAGCAGTTCTTC. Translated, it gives CASGSGRYNEQFF.

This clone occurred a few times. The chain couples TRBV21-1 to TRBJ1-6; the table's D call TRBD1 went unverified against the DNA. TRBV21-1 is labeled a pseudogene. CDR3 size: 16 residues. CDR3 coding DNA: TGTGCCAGCAGCAAAATGAGTCAGGGACAGAATTCACCCCTCCACTTT. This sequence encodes CASSKMSQGQNSPLHF.

CDR3 in amino acids: CASSLEGRVSTDTQYF. Written as DNA, the CDR3 is TGTGCCAGCAGCCTGGAGGGCAGGGTGAGCACAGATACGCAGTATTTT. V gene TRBV5-8 combines with J gene TRBJ2-3; the D gene is possibly TRBD2 (6 bases). The V end lost 4 bases, the J end lost 0 bases, and 15 bases lay between the germline ends. The CDR3 totals 16 residues. Germline assignment: CDR1 SGHTS and CDR2 YDEGEE.

CDR3 in DNA: TGTGCCAGCAGAGGGAGGGTACGCTTTGAAGCTTTCTTT. It translates to CASRGRVRFEAFF. The chain is built from TRBV2 and TRBJ1-1; D not certain. The CDR3 has 13 amino acids. V dropped 6 bases and J dropped 7 bases, with 15 bases sitting between them. Germline values: CDR1 SNHLY, CDR2 FYNNEI.

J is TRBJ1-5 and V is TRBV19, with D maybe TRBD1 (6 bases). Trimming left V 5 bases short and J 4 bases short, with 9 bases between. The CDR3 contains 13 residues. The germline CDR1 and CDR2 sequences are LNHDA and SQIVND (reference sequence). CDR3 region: CASSVTGNQPQHF. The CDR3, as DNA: TGTGCCAGTAGTGTTACAGGGAATCAGCCCCAGCATTTT.

CDR3 residues: CASSEGRAYNQPQHF. For the CDR3, the DNA is TGTGCCAGCAGTGAGGGCAGGGCCTACAATCAGCCCCAGCATTTT. The chain links TRBV2 to TRBJ1-5; D possibly corresponds to TRBD1 (5 bases). The CDR3 is made up of 15 amino acids. Deletions cut 3 bases from V and 3 bases from J, with 12 bases between. The germline V gene encodes CDR1 SNHLY and CDR2 FYNNEI.